This note documents a single T cell receptor beta chain sequence. Its antigen is undetermined. The sample contains more than one DNA sequence encoding this CDR3. This record belongs to a study of shared clonotypes between healthy human individuals. Across the study: Three CD4 naive, three CD4 memory, two CD8 naive and one CD8 memory plate were used per donor. Findings and caveats of the study: Among donors, sharing of clonotypes was expected to be affected by sequencing depth.

An even split of each subset's genomic DNA across several immunoSEQ plates was performed. The table came from immunoSEQ multiplex PCR; TCRdb's copy has only in-frame clones and leaves some out. The sample consists of 1.6 million or so clones, around 98.5% of them appearing once. From CD4+ cells came CD45RA+ naive and CD45RA-negative memory subsets. The CDR3 contains 12 residues. Germline-derived CDR1 and CDR2 are SGHTA and FQGNSA. Trimming cost V 5 bases and J 3 bases, with 8 bases left between them. V usage is TRBV7-2 and J usage is TRBJ2-7; D is perhaps TRBD1 (6 bases). The source is a man aged 25-40 years in good health. The sample comprised naive CD4+ T cells sorted from blood. Subset specified: CD45RA+ positively selected. This CDR3 is CASSPTGYEQYF. The CDR3 DNA reads as TGTGCCAGCAGCCCGACAGGCTACGAGCAGTACTTC.